One and the same sample provided the 5 T cell receptor beta chains below, sequenced in a study of technical replicates of blood from several donors. Clones were sequenced by immunoSEQ multiplex PCR, and TCRdb holds only the in-frame ones, with some missing. The table lists around 100,000 clones, approximately 95% of them singletons, with 0.34% in the top ten. The sample taken for sequencing was T cells isolated from PBMCs. The receptors originated from a human donor in good health.

The rearrangement joins TRBV28 to TRBJ2-1, with no clear D. Germline CDR1 and CDR2: MDHEN and SYDVKM. The V gene lost 2 bases and the J gene lost 6 bases, with 2 bases spanning the gap. CDR3 length: 11 residues. As DNA, the CDR3 is TGTGCCAGCAGTTTACGCAATGAGCAGTTCTTC. Protein: CASSLRNEQFF.

V and J are TRBV30 and TRBJ2-1; 11 nucleotides line up with TRBD2. With 7 bases clipped from V and 1 base from J, the junction kept 6 bases outside the gene matches. Germline CDR1 reads GTSNPN; CDR2 reads SVGIG (reference sequence). The CDR3 has 15 residues. CDR3 in DNA: TGTGCCTACATATCTAGCGGGAGGTCCTACAATGAGCAGTTCTTC. Protein product: CAYISSGRSYNEQFF.

V and J are TRBV5-8 and TRBJ1-4, with unresolved D. Trimming took 3 bases from V and 8 from J, leaving 11 bases between them. The CDR3 extends over 13 amino acids. Germline V gene sequence: CDR1 SGHTS, CDR2 YDEGEE. CDR3 coding DNA: TGTGCCAGCAGCTCTGAGACTGGGGAAAAACTGTTTTTT. Its protein product is CASSSETGEKLFF.

This chain joins TRBV4-3 and TRBJ1-2; 8 bases agree with TRBD1. Germline lookup yields CDR1 LGHNA and CDR2 YSLEER. The CDR3 runs to 15 residues. V trimming: 7 bases; J trimming: 1 base; junction bases outside the gene matches: 8. The CDR3: CASNRGTGYNYGYTF. The CDR3 coding sequence is TGCGCCAGCAACCGGGGGACAGGCTATAACTATGGCTACACCTTC.

This chain joins TRBV30 and TRBJ2-1; D is unclear. Trimming took 2 bases from V and 3 from J, leaving 5 bases between them. Germline V gives CDR1 GTSNPN, CDR2 SVGIG (reference sequence). There are 12 residues in the CDR3. The DNA of the CDR3 is TGTGCCTGGAGTATCCGCTACAATGAGCAGTTCTTC. As protein: CAWSIRYNEQFF.